The 19 T cell receptor beta chains listed next were all sequenced from one sample in a study of regulatory T cells in long-lasting Graves disease (dated by TCRdb to the early 2020s). Per the publication, the time point label means: newly diagnosed GD, antithyroid drugs for less than 3 months. For both TCR sequencing and RNA sequencing, RNA was extracted from PBMCs using TRIzol. The protocol used for the library was multiplex PCR. Sequencing took place on an Illumina HiSeq 4000. TCR beta libraries were built with iRepertoire HTBI primers and Arm-PCR amplification of CDR3 regions. The public reads were run again by TCRdb, first through fastp at Q25 and then through MiXCR, and only productive beta chains were kept. Rows are unified per CDR3 protein, each entry keeping the most common DNA and genes. The sample contains 680,000 or so distinct CDR3 sequences, roughly 15% of them found a single time. Clones ranked in the top ten supply 15% to 20% of the sample.

This sample also appeared in a second study, on T cells in Graves' hyperthyroidism and ophthalmopathy.

The input for sequencing was peripheral blood mononuclear cells (PBMCs), taken at new diagnosis, from a patient treated with antithyroid drugs. The origin of the receptors is a woman in her 30s with Graves disease. Donor details come from another sample of the same person, matched by shared clones.

The chain couples TRBV27 to TRBJ2-3; 9 bases match TRBD1. The V gene's germline CDR1 is MNHEY and CDR2 SMNVEV (reference sequence). The CDR3 runs 15 residues. V dropped 2 bases and J dropped 6; count of bases not matched to a gene: 6. In DNA form, the CDR3 reads TGTGCCAGCAGTTTACAGGGACAGGGCATCGATACGCAGTATTTT. Protein product: CASSLQGQGIDTQYF.

This clonotype was picked up many times. The chain has TRBV2 and TRBJ2-2; tentative D call: TRBD1 (6 bases). In germline, CDR1 is SNHLY, CDR2 FYNNEI. The ends were cut back, 5 bases at V and 1 base at J, with 14 bases in the middle. The CDR3 has 16 amino acids. In DNA, the CDR3 is TGTGCCAGCAGTATCACAGGGACCCTGAACACCGGGGAGCTGTTTTTT. It translates to CASSITGTLNTGELFF. The variable domain in full, with the rest retrieved from reference TRBV2 and TRBJ2-2, is EPEVTQTPSHQVTQMGQEVILRCVPISNHLYFYWYRQILGQKVEFLVSFYNNEISEKSEIFDDQFSVERPDGSNFTLKIRSTKLEDSAMYFCASSITGTLNTGELFFGEGSRLTVL.

The table lists this clonotype with a few counts. The V gene is TRBV6-1, the J gene TRBJ2-1; 15 positions match TRBD2. The CDR3 runs to 14 residues. Trimming took 6 bases from V and 14 from J; bases not matched to a gene: 8. The germline V gene encodes CDR1 MNHNS and CDR2 SASEGT. The CDR3 DNA is TGTGCCAGCAGACCGGGACTAGCGGGAGGTCAAAAGTTCTTC. Translation: CASRPGLAGGQKFF.

V usage is TRBV3-1 and J usage is TRBJ2-2; 14 bases are shared with TRBD2. Per the germline V gene, CDR1 is LGHDT and CDR2 is YNNKEL (reference sequence). The J segment lost 7 bases and the V segment lost 3 bases, leaving 4 bases of the junction unmatched. The CDR3 consists of 16 residues. Written as DNA, the CDR3 is TGTGCCAGCAGCCAGGGACTAGCGGGAGTAGTCGGGGAGCTGTTTTTT. This translates into CASSQGLAGVVGELFF.

This clonotype was counted only a few times. Written as DNA, the CDR3 is TGTGCCAGCAGCTTAAGCGGGACGATCTCGGGCGGCTACACCTTC. Protein sequence: CASSLSGTISGGYTF. This sequence joins TRBV7-6 and TRBJ1-2, with a weak D call TRBD1 (5 bases). Germline CDR1 is SGHVS and CDR2 is FNYEAQ. V lost 2 bases and J lost 8, with 18 bases in between. CDR3 length: 15 residues.

The chain recombines TRBV19 with TRBJ1-1; tentative D call: TRBD1 (6 bases). CDR3 length equals 12 residues. Trimming left V 5 bases short and J 8 bases short, with 12 bases between. Germline assignment: CDR1 LNHDA and CDR2 SQIVND (reference sequence). Written as DNA, the CDR3 is TGTGCCAGTAGTTTAGGACAGAAAGAAGCTTTCTTT. Translating gives CASSLGQKEAFF.

This clonotype was counted many times. The rearrangement links TRBV11-2 to TRBJ2-5, with D perhaps matching TRBD2 (5 bases). With 5 bases removed from V and 0 bases from J, the gap between germline ends came to 10 bases. Per germline, CDR1 SGHAT and CDR2 FQNNGV. The CDR3 runs to 14 residues. Here the CDR3 DNA reads TGTGCCAGCAGCAAACCGGGGTACCAAGAGACCCAGTACTTC. As protein: CASSKPGYQETQYF.

This clonotype was detected ten times or more. The chain carries TRBV10-3 and TRBJ2-3, with 7 bases fitting TRBD2. CDR3 size: 16 residues. V was pared by 5 bases and J by 6 bases, with 14 bases of the junction left unmatched. The V gene's germline CDR1 is ENHRY and CDR2 SYGVKD. The CDR3 reads CAISRGRGEGPDTQYF. The CDR3 DNA follows: TGTGCCATCAGTCGGGGTCGAGGGGAGGGCCCCGATACGCAGTATTTT.

This clonotype has at least ten counts. The CDR3 DNA reads TGTGCCATCGCGGGCAGCACAGATACGCAGTATTTT. This sequence encodes CAIAGSTDTQYF. The V and J genes are TRBV10-3 and TRBJ2-3; D might be TRBD2 (5 bases). The CDR3 runs 12 residues. V dropped 8 bases and J dropped 0 bases, with 6 bases sitting between them. Germline CDR1 is ENHRY and CDR2 is SYGVKD.

This clonotype appeared once. The CDR3 is CASSVGGQGYEQYF. The CDR3 nucleotides read TGTGCCAGCAGCGTAGGAGGGCAGGGCTACGAGCAGTACTTC. This sequence joins TRBV9 and TRBJ2-7, with D perhaps being TRBD1 or TRBD2 (5 bases each). The CDR3 contains 14 residues. Trimming left V 0 bases short and J 3 bases short, with 10 bases between. CDR1 is SGDLS and CDR2 is YYNGEE in the germline V gene.

The chain links TRBV5-5 to TRBJ1-1, with unresolved D. Between the trimmed V and J ends, which lost 2 bases and 4 bases, there was a span of 15 bases. This CDR3 has 15 amino acids. Germline assignment: CDR1 SGHKS and CDR2 YYEKEE (reference sequence). The CDR3 protein is CASSFSTLGSTEAFF. The CDR3 DNA reads TGTGCCAGCAGCTTCTCCACCTTGGGGAGCACTGAAGCTTTCTTT.

The chain couples TRBV11-2 to TRBJ1-1; weak D call: TRBD1 (6 bases). V lost 4 bases to trimming and J lost 0 bases, with 12 bases between them. The CDR3 length is 15 residues. CDR1 is SGHAT and CDR2 is FQNNGV in the germline V gene. CDR3: CASSSRGGLNTEAFF. The CDR3, as DNA: TGTGCCAGCAGCTCGCGAGGGGGATTGAACACTGAAGCTTTCTTT. Complete variable domain (other parts from reference TRBV11-2 and TRBJ1-1): EAGVAQSPRYKIIEKRQSVAFWCNPISGHATLYWYQQILGQGPKLLIQFQNNGVVDDSQLPKDRFSAERLKGVDSTLKIQPAKLEDSAVYLCASSSRGGLNTEAFFGQGTRLTVV.

In this sample, this clonotype turned up many times. CDR3 nucleotide sequence: TGTGCCAGCAGCCGGGGGGATTTCACTGAAGCTTTCTTT. Its protein is CASSRGDFTEAFF. The rearrangement joins TRBV3-1 to TRBJ1-1; perhaps TRBD1 as D (5 bases). The CDR3 is 13 residues long. CDR1 LGHDT and CDR2 YNNKEL come from the germline V gene (reference sequence). V was shortened by 4 bases and J by 4 bases, with 10 bases between the two germline ends.

This clonotype was counted only a few times. The V gene is TRBV6-5, the J gene TRBJ1-2, with 7 bases fitting TRBD1. Germline V gene data show CDR1 as MNHEY and CDR2 as SVGAGI. The ends lost 2 bases at V and 8 bases at J; junction bases unmatched: 11. The CDR3 has 15 residues. The CDR3: CASSYMRQGLRGYTF. In DNA, the CDR3 is TGTGCCAGCAGTTACATGAGACAGGGTTTGAGGGGCTACACCTTC.

This clonotype appeared a few times. The chain recombines TRBV3-1 with TRBJ2-1, with D maybe TRBD1 (5 bases). Germline CDR1 LGHDT, CDR2 YNNKEL (reference sequence). The V end was cut by 3 bases, the J end by 7 bases, with 10 bases between. The CDR3 is 13 amino acids. The CDR3 nucleotides read TGTGCCAGCAGCCAGACAGATCGGAATGAGCAGTTCTTC. Amino acid sequence: CASSQTDRNEQFF.

This clonotype was observed a few times. The chain is built from TRBV7-9 and TRBJ2-3, with D possibly TRBD1 on 5 matching bases. The CDR3 runs 16 residues. The V gene lost 1 base and the J gene lost 6 bases, with 17 bases spanning the gap. Germline V CDR1 and CDR2: SEHNR, FQNEAQ (reference sequence). This CDR3 is CASSLGRDAGMDTQYF. For the CDR3, the DNA is TGTGCCAGCAGCTTAGGTAGAGATGCAGGGATGGATACGCAGTATTTT.

This clonotype came up many times. The CDR3 bases are TGTGCCAGTAGGGACAGTTCCATGAACACTGAAGCTTTCTTT. Translated: CASRDSSMNTEAFF. J is TRBJ1-1 and V is TRBV19; D perhaps matches TRBD1 (6 bases). V shed 6 bases and J shed 0 bases, with 11 bases lying between them. This CDR3 comprises 14 residues. Germline-derived CDR1 and CDR2 are LNHDA and SQIVND (reference sequence).

The chain has TRBV19 and TRBJ2-1, with no clear D. Germline V gene data show CDR1 as LNHDA and CDR2 as SQIVND (reference sequence). The CDR3 is 15 amino acids. V was pared by 8 bases and J by 4 bases, with 18 bases between. DNA for the CDR3: TGTGCCAGTCGCTCCACCCCATTCGGATACAATGAGCAGTTCTTC. This sequence encodes CASRSTPFGYNEQFF.

The V call is TRBV15, the J call TRBJ1-4, with D unresolved. Germline V gene sequence: CDR1 LNHNV, CDR2 YYDKDF (reference sequence). This CDR3 comprises 15 residues. V lost 1 base, J lost 0 bases, and 6 bases lay in between. CDR3 in amino acids: CATSRATTTNEKLFF. CDR3 nucleotide sequence: TGTGCCACCAGCAGAGCAACAACAACTAATGAAAAACTGTTTTTT. Using reference TRBV15 and TRBJ1-4 for the parts outside the CDR3, the full variable domain is DAMVIQNPRYQVTQFGKPVTLSCSQTLNHNVMYWYQQKSSQAPKLLFHYYDKDFNNEADTPDNFQSRRPNTSFCFLDIRSPGLGDTAMYLCATSRATTTNEKLFFGSGTQLSVL.